This TCR beta chain was recorded in a study of immune evolution from preneoplasia to lung adenocarcinoma. Profiling relied on immunoSEQ multiplex PCR, and the TCRdb table lists in-frame clones only, not all of them. The table has 2,500 to 3,500 clones, 83% seen once. Details on this clone: Its target is not known.

CDR1 MDHEN and CDR2 SYDVKM come from the germline V gene. This CDR3 is built from 14 residues. Trimming left V 2 bases short and J 6 bases short, with 12 bases between. Patient tissue came from resections in Japan or China, 2014–2017. Each case's diagnosis was confirmed by two pathologists on H&E. Study-wide findings and caveats: Normal lung had the highest top T cell clone frequencies. Normal lung had highest clonality; later lesions appeared denser, more diverse.

The clonotype was recovered from a person aged 65-85 years with lung adenocarcinoma. The chain is built from TRBV28 and TRBJ2-3; no definite D call. The sequenced sample consisted of FFPE adjacent normal lung tissue. The CDR3 spells CASSLIDSPDTQYF. DNA of the CDR3: TGTGCCAGCAGTTTAATTGACTCACCGGATACGCAGTATTTT.